The 6 T cell receptor beta chains below were found in one sample sequenced in a study of blood T cell repertoires in COVID-19. Generated by immunoSEQ multiplex PCR, the TCRdb table keeps only in-frame clones and is missing some. The sample has 200,000 to 300,000 clones, under 90% seen once; the top ten hold roughly 8.6%. Sequencing was carried out using peripheral blood. The receptor source for this set is a human donor in a cohort sampled during active COVID-19.

The V gene is TRBV27, the J gene TRBJ1-1, with 8 bases that match TRBD1. The germline CDR1 and CDR2 sequences are MNHEY and SMNVEV (reference sequence). V lost 5 bases and J lost 1; bases outside the gene matches: 6. The CDR3 loop spans 15 amino acids. DNA for the CDR3: TGTGCCAGCAGTCCGCGGACAGGGCAGAACACTGAAGCTTTCTTT. Translating it yields CASSPRTGQNTEAFF.

The chain employs TRBV15 and TRBJ1-6, with 9 nucleotides matching TRBD1. Germline CDR1 is LNHNV and CDR2 is YYDKDF (reference sequence). CDR3 length equals 16 residues. Germline trimming cut 1 base from V and 7 bases from J; bases unmatched to any gene: 5. The CDR3 sequence: CATSRASGTGNSPLHF. The CDR3 DNA reads as TGTGCCACCAGCAGAGCTTCCGGGACAGGGAATTCACCCCTCCACTTT.

This chain links TRBV7-2 with TRBJ2-5; 14 bases are shared with TRBD2. This CDR3 has 16 amino acids. Trimming cost V 7 bases and J 1 base; bases outside gene matches: 5. Germline V CDR1 and CDR2: SGHTA, FQGNSA. The CDR3 spells CASTAGLAGGQETQYF. As DNA, the CDR3 is TGTGCCAGCACAGCCGGACTAGCGGGGGGCCAAGAGACCCAGTACTTC.

The chain recombines TRBV5-1 with TRBJ2-7; D unclear. V was shortened by 4 bases and J by 1 base, with 15 bases between the two germline ends. The CDR3 loop spans 15 amino acids. Germline CDR1 is SGHRS and CDR2 is YFSETQ. CDR3 sequence: CASSLPLQDSYEQYF. The CDR3 DNA follows: TGCGCCAGCAGCCTGCCCCTGCAGGATTCCTACGAGCAGTACTTC.

The DNA for the CDR3 is TGTGCCAGCAGTTTGCAGGGGCACAACGTGGGGGGCTACACCTTC. Its translation: CASSLQGHNVGGYTF. This chain connects TRBV27 to TRBJ1-2; TRBD1 is a possible D gene (6 bases). The CDR3 is made up of 15 amino acids. Trimming took 3 bases from V and 8 from J, leaving 19 bases between them. In germline, CDR1 is MNHEY, CDR2 SMNVEV (reference sequence).

V usage is TRBV3-1 (or the pseudogene TRBV3-2) and J usage is TRBJ1-1, with a weak D call TRBD1 (5 bases). Trimming cost V 0 bases and J 8 bases, with 10 bases left between them. The CDR3 length is 13 residues. Germline V gives CDR1 LGHDT, CDR2 YNNKEL (reference sequence). The CDR3 DNA reads as TGTGCCAGCAGCCAAGATGTGGGGCCCGAAGCTTTCTTT. It yields the protein CASSQDVGPEAFF.